This TCR beta chain was documented in a study of regulatory T cells in long-lasting Graves disease. The study's findings and limits: TRBV28 was favored in persistent disease, as were TRBJ1-2 and TRBJ2-5. Persistent-disease Graves' patients showed less TCR diversity than new cases.

Trimming at V came to 1 base and at J to 6 bases, leaving 6 bases not matched to a gene. CDR1 is SQVTM and CDR2 is ANQGSEA in the germline V gene. The CDR3 is 13 residues long. Sequencing libraries for TCR beta were prepared with iRepertoire HTBI primers and Arm-PCR of CDR3 regions. Via MiXCR, TCRdb re-called the multiplex PCR reads, giving one row per CDR3 protein. The sample has 680,000 or so distinct CDR3 sequences, roughly 15% seen once. The sample's time point: newly diagnosed GD, antithyroid drugs for less than 3 months. The TCR library was made from RNA that had been extracted from PBMCs in TRIzol. This clonotype was seen many times. Its matching antigen is unknown. This sample also belongs to another study, concerning T cells in Graves' hyperthyroidism and ophthalmopathy. That paper adds: Newly diagnosed patients aged 18 to 65 had hyperthyroidism of under 2 months' duration. The HTBI primer set drove a first-round RT-PCR of the TCR CDR3.

This receptor was identified in a woman aged 25 to 39 with Graves disease. The chain combines TRBV29-1 with TRBJ2-7, with 7 bases that match TRBD1. This material consisted of peripheral blood mononuclear cells (PBMCs), taken at new diagnosis, from a patient treated with antithyroid drugs. The CDR3 sequence: CSVEGVNRGEQYF. DNA of the CDR3: TGCAGCGTTGAAGGGGTTAACAGGGGCGAGCAGTACTTC.